The table lists the clone carrying this TCR beta chain with a few counts. Its specificity is not known. It was RNA transcripts that yielded the amplified TCR beta CDR3 regions. First-round RT-PCR with HTBI primers amplified the TCR CDR3 region. Each CDR3 protein is one row after TCRdb ran MiXCR on the multiplex PCR reads. The table has approximately 640,000 distinct CDR3 sequences, just under 45% seen once. Trimming cost V 3 bases and J 2 bases, with 13 bases left between them. The CDR3 sequence is 15 residues long. CDR1 SEHNR and CDR2 FQNEAQ come from the germline V gene (reference sequence). Diagnostic decisions used clinical symptoms, serum thyroxine and TRAb, thyroid ultrasound and orbital computed tomography. This sample is part of a study of T cells in Graves' hyperthyroidism and ophthalmopathy. Findings and limits, study-wide: Expanded thyroid clonotypes (above 0.001) were mostly also found in blood. Ophthalmopathy was told apart from stable hyperthyroidism by a 13 V-J model.

This chain links TRBV7-9 with TRBJ1-2; weak D call: TRBD1 (6 bases). What was sequenced was peripheral blood or thyroid tissue (not recorded which). This TCR was sampled from an adult man with Graves' disease, either hyperthyroidism or ophthalmopathy (not recorded which). DNA for the CDR3: TGTGCCAGCAGCTTGGGGGGGGCGCCGAACTATGGCTACACCTTC. Translating it yields CASSLGGAPNYGYTF.